These 23 T cell receptor beta chains were sequenced from one sample in a study of shared clonotypes between healthy human individuals. In the naive CD8 group, cells lacked CD45RO and were positively selected for CCR7, so terminally differentiated effector memory CD45RA+ cells were left out. Some clones are missing from TCRdb's copy, which holds only in-frame ones; the method was immunoSEQ multiplex PCR. In the table there are around 1.9 million clones, about 94% of which are singletons. The source material was naive CD8+ T cells from PBMCs. The receptors come from a man younger than 30 in good health. Some clones in this sample may be carry-over from other donors' samples.

This clone was detected only once. Here the CDR3 DNA reads TGTGCCAGCAGTGACCGCCCTGAGCAGTTCTTC. Amino acids: CASSDRPEQFF. The gene calls are TRBV2 and TRBJ2-1, with unresolved D. Germline loops: CDR1 SNHLY, CDR2 FYNNEI. The CDR3 length is 11 residues. V shed 3 bases and J shed 9 bases, with 6 bases lying between them.

Comments on this clone: This same CDR3 is encoded by further DNA sequences in the sample. V usage is TRBV28 and J usage is TRBJ2-7, with no clear D. CDR1 and CDR2 (germline): MDHEN, SYDVKM. Trimming took 3 bases from V and 2 from J, leaving 5 bases between them. The CDR3 runs 12 residues. This chain's CDR3 is CASSLVTYEQYF. CDR3 in DNA: TGTGCCAGCAGTTTGGTCACCTACGAGCAGTACTTC.

The chain links TRBV27 to TRBJ1-4; weak D call: TRBD1 (6 bases). V was pared by 2 bases and J by 2 bases, with 15 bases between. Germline V CDR1 and CDR2: MNHEY, SMNVEV (reference sequence). The CDR3 is made up of 17 amino acids. The CDR3 loop reads CASSLEAGVVTNEKLFF. CDR3 in DNA: TGTGCCAGCAGTTTAGAGGCAGGGGTTGTGACTAATGAAAAACTGTTTTTT.

The rearrangement links TRBV10-2 to TRBJ1-5; TRBD1 matches 7 bases. The ends lost 3 bases at V and 6 bases at J; junction bases unmatched: 5. CDR1 is WSHSY, CDR2 SAAADI, per germline. This CDR3 comprises 14 residues. The CDR3 sequence: CASSDRGTTQPQHF. Written as DNA, the CDR3 is TGCGCCAGCAGTGACAGGGGGACAACTCAGCCCCAGCATTTT.

As to this clone: This same CDR3 is encoded by further DNA sequences in the sample. The gene calls are TRBV11-2 and TRBJ1-1, with a tentative D call TRBD1 (5 bases). Deletions cut 5 bases from V and 1 base from J, with 11 bases between. This CDR3 region has 14 residues. Germline CDR1 SGHAT, CDR2 FQNNGV. CDR3: CASSPTGGNTEAFF. In nucleotides, the CDR3 is TGTGCCAGCAGCCCAACCGGGGGGAACACTGAAGCTTTCTTT.

This chain connects TRBV27 to TRBJ1-3, with a possible D match to TRBD1 (6 bases). Trimming took off 7 bases at V and 0 bases at J, with 16 bases between the two ends. The CDR3 totals 16 residues. The germline V gene has CDR1 MNHEY and CDR2 SMNVEV (reference sequence). CDR3 residues: CASTPRGPGSGNTIYF. DNA for the CDR3: TGTGCCAGCACCCCCCGGGGGCCCGGCTCTGGAAACACCATATATTTT.

The chain combines TRBV5-4 with TRBJ1-2; 7 nucleotides agree with TRBD1. Germline values: CDR1 SGHNT, CDR2 YYREEE (reference sequence). With 3 bases clipped from V and 10 bases from J, the junction kept 24 bases outside the gene matches. This CDR3 spans 18 amino acids. This chain's CDR3 is CASSSFMLRGLVEGDYTF. The CDR3 DNA is TGTGCCAGCAGCTCCTTCATGCTCAGGGGGTTGGTGGAAGGAGACTACACCTTC.

This sequence joins TRBV7-3 and TRBJ2-1, with D perhaps TRBD1 (5 bases). CDR1 and CDR2 (germline): SGHTA, FQGTGA. Trimming removed 2 bases at V and 4 bases at J, with 12 bases between. CDR3 length: 15 residues. The CDR3 DNA is TGTGCCAGCAGCTTAGGGCAGGGAAAATACAATGAGCAGTTCTTC. Protein product: CASSLGQGKYNEQFF. Full variable domain (remainder filled in from reference TRBV7-3 and TRBJ2-1): GAGVSQTPSNKVTEKGKYVELRCDPISGHTALYWYRQSLGQGPEFLIYFQGTGAADDSGLPNDRFFAVRPEGSVSTLKIQRTERGDSAVYLCASSLGQGKYNEQFFGPGTRLTVL.

This chain connects TRBV4-3 to TRBJ1-2, with D perhaps TRBD1 (6 bases). The germline CDR1 and CDR2 sequences are LGHNA and YSLEER. CDR3 length: 15 amino acids. The V gene lost 4 bases and the J gene lost 3 bases, with 15 bases spanning the gap. CDR3 protein: CASSPKGDEDYGYTF. The DNA of the CDR3 is TGCGCCAGCAGCCCTAAGGGGGATGAGGACTATGGCTACACCTTC.

This sequence joins TRBV7-8 and TRBJ1-5; no firm D call. V was shortened by 2 bases and J by 7 bases, with 9 bases between the two germline ends. The germline CDR1 and CDR2 sequences are SGHVS and FQNEAQ. The CDR3 is made up of 13 amino acids. The chain's CDR3 is CASSLRAAQPQHF. In DNA form, the CDR3 reads TGTGCCAGCAGCTTAAGAGCGGCACAGCCCCAGCATTTT.

The V and J genes are TRBV11-3 and TRBJ2-3; D is ambiguous. With 3 bases removed from V and 5 bases from J, the gap between germline ends came to 15 bases. The CDR3 loop spans 15 amino acids. Per germline, CDR1 SGHNT and CDR2 YENEEA. The CDR3: CASSFGDPGLDTQYF. Here the CDR3 DNA reads TGTGCCAGCAGCTTCGGAGACCCTGGGTTAGATACGCAGTATTTT.

This chain joins TRBV28 and TRBJ2-7; 16 positions match TRBD2. The V gene end was trimmed by 6 bases and the J gene end by 2 bases; junction bases not matched to a gene: 7. Germline CDR1 and CDR2: MDHEN and SYDVKM. This CDR3 region has 17 residues. The CDR3 bases are TGTGCCAGCAGCCTAGGGACTAGCGGGAGGGGGCCCTACGAGCAGTACTTC. This translates into CASSLGTSGRGPYEQYF.

This chain connects TRBV7-2 to TRBJ2-7; 10 bases line up with TRBD2. Per germline, CDR1 SGHTA and CDR2 FQGNSA. The CDR3 runs 18 residues. Unmatched junction bases numbered 15, after V lost 3 bases and J lost 4 bases. In DNA, the CDR3 is TGTGCCAGCAGCTTCTACCTAGCGGGAGTTAGTAGTCTTTACGAGCAGTACTTC. Residues: CASSFYLAGVSSLYEQYF. Filled out from reference TRBV7-2 and TRBJ2-7, the complete variable domain reads GAGVSQSPSNKVTEKGKDVELRCDPISGHTALYWYRQSLGQGLEFLIYFQGNSAPDKSGLPSDRFSAERTGGSVSTLTIQRTQQEDSAVYLCASSFYLAGVSSLYEQYFGPGTRLTVT.

The chain couples TRBV10-3 to TRBJ2-2; D is possibly TRBD1 (6 bases). There are 16 residues in the CDR3. CDR1 ENHRY and CDR2 SYGVKD come from the germline V gene. V lost 0 bases and J lost 0, with 8 bases in between. The CDR3 nucleotides read TGTGCCATCAGTGAGTCAAAGGGGGCGAACACCGGGGAGCTGTTTTTT. Protein sequence: CAISESKGANTGELFF.

V is TRBV18 and J is TRBJ1-1; possible D gene TRBD1, 6 bases. V was trimmed by 3 bases and J by 1 base, leaving 15 bases between them. CDR1 KGHSH and CDR2 LQKENI come from the germline V gene. The CDR3 covers 16 residues. The CDR3 bases are TGTGCCAGCTCACCGAGCGACAGGTGGTCGAACACTGAAGCTTTCTTT. Its protein product is CASSPSDRWSNTEAFF.

As concerns this clone: The same CDR3 is also encoded by other DNA sequences in this sample. This chain connects TRBV7-9 to TRBJ2-7, with D perhaps matching TRBD1 (6 bases). Trimming removed 7 bases from V and 1 base from J, with 11 bases in between. The CDR3 runs 13 residues. Looked up from germline, CDR1 is SEHNR and CDR2 is FQNEAQ (reference sequence). In DNA, the CDR3 is TGTGCCAGCACCCCGGACAGTTCCTACGAGCAGTACTTC. Translation: CASTPDSSYEQYF.

The rearrangement uses TRBV2 and TRBJ2-7; 8 nucleotides match TRBD2. The CDR3 is made up of 15 amino acids. The trim removed 6 bases at V and 0 bases at J, leaving 7 bases unmatched. Germline V CDR1 and CDR2: SNHLY, FYNNEI. CDR3 coding DNA: TGTGCCAGCAGGACACTAGCGGTGAGCTCCTACGAGCAGTACTTC. Its translation is CASRTLAVSSYEQYF.

The V gene is TRBV6-1, the J gene TRBJ2-1; TRBD2 matches 8 bases. The CDR3 runs 16 residues. CDR1 and CDR2 (germline): MNHNS, SASEGT. Germline trimming cut 3 bases from V and 4 bases from J; bases unmatched to any gene: 8. CDR3 residues: CASSELRGVIYNEQFF. CDR3 nucleotide sequence: TGTGCCAGCAGTGAGTTGCGGGGGGTAATTTACAATGAGCAGTTCTTC.

The chain has TRBV28 and TRBJ1-1, with 10 bases matching TRBD1. The CDR3 extends over 16 amino acids. Trimming cost V 5 bases and J 2 bases; bases outside gene matches: 8. Germline CDR1 reads MDHEN; CDR2 reads SYDVKM. CDR3 sequence reads: CASSTPTGGINTEAFF. The CDR3 nucleotides are TGTGCCAGCAGTACACCGACAGGGGGCATCAACACTGAAGCTTTCTTT.

The chain couples TRBV6-5 to TRBJ2-7, with 12 bases fitting TRBD2. Looked up from germline, CDR1 is MNHEY and CDR2 is SVGAGI. CDR3 length equals 15 residues. V shed 6 bases and J 6 bases; nucleotides not matched to a gene: 9. The CDR3 sequence is CASRTSGSSVIEQYF. CDR3 nucleotide sequence: TGTGCCAGCAGGACTAGCGGGAGTTCTGTTATCGAGCAGTACTTC.

V is TRBV4-1 and J is TRBJ2-7; a weak D match, TRBD2 (6 bases). V lost 2 bases and J 7 bases, leaving 15 bases between the germline ends. Per germline, CDR1 MGHRA and CDR2 YSYEKL. This CDR3 is built from 14 residues. The CDR3 DNA is TGCGCCAGCAGCCAATCGGGACGGGGGACGGAGCAGTACTTC. Translating it yields CASSQSGRGTEQYF.

The gene calls are TRBV14 and TRBJ2-1; 10 nucleotides match TRBD2. Trimming at V came to 4 bases and at J to 6 bases, leaving 6 bases not matched to a gene. Germline values: CDR1 SGHDN, CDR2 FVKESK. There are 15 residues in the CDR3. CDR3 region: CASSPAGGPGNEQFF. CDR3 DNA sequence: TGTGCCAGCAGCCCAGCGGGAGGGCCAGGCAATGAGCAGTTCTTC.

This chain connects TRBV27 to TRBJ1-2; 8 bases line up with TRBD1. V trimming: 6 bases; J trimming: 7 bases; junction bases outside the gene matches: 4. The CDR3 is 12 residues long. Per the germline V gene, CDR1 is MNHEY and CDR2 is SMNVEV (reference sequence). The CDR3 spells CASRETGAGYTF. DNA for the CDR3: TGTGCCAGCAGGGAGACAGGGGCTGGCTACACCTTC.